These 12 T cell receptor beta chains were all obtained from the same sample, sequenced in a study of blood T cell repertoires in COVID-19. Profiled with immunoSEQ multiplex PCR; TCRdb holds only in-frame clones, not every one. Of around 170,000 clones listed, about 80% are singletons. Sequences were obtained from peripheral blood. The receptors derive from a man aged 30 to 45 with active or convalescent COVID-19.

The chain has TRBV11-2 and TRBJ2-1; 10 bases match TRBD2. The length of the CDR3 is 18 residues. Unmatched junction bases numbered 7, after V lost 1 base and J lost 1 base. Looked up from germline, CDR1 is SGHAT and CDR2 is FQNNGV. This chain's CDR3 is CASSLATSGIVSYNEQFF. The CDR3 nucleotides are TGTGCCAGCAGCTTAGCCACTAGCGGGATAGTATCCTACAATGAGCAGTTCTTC.

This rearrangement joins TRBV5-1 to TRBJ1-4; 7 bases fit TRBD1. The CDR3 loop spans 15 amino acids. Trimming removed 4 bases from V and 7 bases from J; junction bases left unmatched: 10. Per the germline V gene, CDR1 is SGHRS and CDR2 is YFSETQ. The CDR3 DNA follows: TGCGCCAGCAGCGTACAGGGGTCTTCCGGTGAAAAACTGTTTTTT. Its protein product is CASSVQGSSGEKLFF. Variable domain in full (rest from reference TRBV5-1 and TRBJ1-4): KAGVTQTPRYLIKTRGQQVTLSCSPISGHRSVSWYQQTPGQGLQFLFEYFSETQRNKGNFPGRFSGRQFSNSRSEMNVSTLELGDSALYLCASSVQGSSGEKLFFGSGTQLSVL.

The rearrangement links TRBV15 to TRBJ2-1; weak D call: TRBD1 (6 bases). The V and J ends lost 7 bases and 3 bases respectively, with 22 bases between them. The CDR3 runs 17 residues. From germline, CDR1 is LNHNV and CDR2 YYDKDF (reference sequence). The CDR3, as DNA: TGTGCCACCACCCCAAGCGTGGGGCAGGGGAACTACAATGAGCAGTTCTTC. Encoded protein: CATTPSVGQGNYNEQFF.

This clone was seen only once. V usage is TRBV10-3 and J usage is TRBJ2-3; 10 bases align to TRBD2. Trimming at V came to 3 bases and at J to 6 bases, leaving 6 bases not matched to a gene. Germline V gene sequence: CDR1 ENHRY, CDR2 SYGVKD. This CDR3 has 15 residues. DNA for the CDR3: TGTGCCATCAGTGACTTAGCGGGAGGCCCGGATACGCAGTATTTT. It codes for CAISDLAGGPDTQYF.

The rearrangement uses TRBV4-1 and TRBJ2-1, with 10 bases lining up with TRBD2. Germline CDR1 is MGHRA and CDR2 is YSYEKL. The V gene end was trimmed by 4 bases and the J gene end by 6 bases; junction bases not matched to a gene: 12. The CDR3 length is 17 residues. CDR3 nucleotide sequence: TGCGCCAGCAGCCGAGAAGGGAGCGGGGGGGCTCTCAATGAGCAGTTCTTC. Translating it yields CASSREGSGGALNEQFF.

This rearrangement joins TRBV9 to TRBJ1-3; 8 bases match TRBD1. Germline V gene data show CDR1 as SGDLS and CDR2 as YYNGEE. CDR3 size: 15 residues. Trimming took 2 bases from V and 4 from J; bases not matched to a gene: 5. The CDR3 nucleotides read TGTGCCAGCAGCGTCTCCGGGACAGGAGGAAACACCATATATTTT. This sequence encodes CASSVSGTGGNTIYF.

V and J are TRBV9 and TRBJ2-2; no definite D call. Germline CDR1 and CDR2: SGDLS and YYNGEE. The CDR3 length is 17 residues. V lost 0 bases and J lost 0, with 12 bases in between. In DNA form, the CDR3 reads TGTGCCAGCAGCGTAGCTGGCCTAGTTGCGAACACCGGGGAGCTGTTTTTT. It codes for CASSVAGLVANTGELFF.

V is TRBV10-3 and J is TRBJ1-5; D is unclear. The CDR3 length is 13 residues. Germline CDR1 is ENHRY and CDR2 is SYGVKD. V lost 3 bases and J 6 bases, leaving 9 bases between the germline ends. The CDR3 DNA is TGTGCCATCAGTGACATGAATAGTCAGCCCCAGCATTTT. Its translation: CAISDMNSQPQHF.

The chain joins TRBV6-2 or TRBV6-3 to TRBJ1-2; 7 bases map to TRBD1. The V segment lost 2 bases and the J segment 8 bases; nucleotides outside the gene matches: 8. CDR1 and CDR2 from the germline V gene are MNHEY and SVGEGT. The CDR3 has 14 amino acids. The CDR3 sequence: CASSYRRDSLGYTF. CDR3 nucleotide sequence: TGTGCCAGCAGTTACCGTCGGGACAGTCTCGGCTACACCTTC.

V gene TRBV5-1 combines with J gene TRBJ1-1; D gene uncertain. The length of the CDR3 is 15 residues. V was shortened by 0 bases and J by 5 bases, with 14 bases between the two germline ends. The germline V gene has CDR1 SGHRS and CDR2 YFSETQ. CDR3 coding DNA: TGCGCCAGCAGCTTGGACACACTAGGTGGTACTGAAGCTTTCTTT. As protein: CASSLDTLGGTEAFF.

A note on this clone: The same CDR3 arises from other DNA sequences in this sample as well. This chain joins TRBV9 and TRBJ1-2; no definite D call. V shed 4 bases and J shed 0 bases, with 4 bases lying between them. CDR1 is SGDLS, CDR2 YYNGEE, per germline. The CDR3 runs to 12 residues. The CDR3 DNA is TGTGCCAGCAGCCCTTCTAACTATGGCTACACCTTC. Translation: CASSPSNYGYTF.

The CDR3 reads CASSIAGQGYQPQHF. The CDR3 DNA is TGTGCCAGTAGTATAGCGGGCCAGGGCTATCAGCCCCAGCATTTT. V is TRBV19 and J is TRBJ1-5; a possible D gene is TRBD1 (5 bases). Trimming shortened V by 1 base and J by 5 bases, and 12 bases separated the two germline ends. The CDR3 covers 15 residues. Germline V gene sequence: CDR1 LNHDA, CDR2 SQIVND (reference sequence).